This T cell receptor beta chain came from a study of T cell clonotyping in hematopoietic cell transplantation. Sequenced by immunoSEQ multiplex PCR; TCRdb stores in-frame clones only, minus some. The sample includes about 19,000 clones, 60% to 85% of them seen just once. The CDR3 consists of 13 residues. CDR1 GTSNPN and CDR2 SVGIG come from the germline V gene (reference sequence). Trimming stripped 0 bases from V and 5 bases from J, with 8 bases between. Regarding time point: recipient sample about 28 days before transplant, after cytoreduction. This clone counts as medium-sized. Material: peripheral blood mononuclear cells, obtained before stem cell transplant. The source of this sequence is a man aged 55 to 70 with acute myeloid leukemia. Some clones in this sample may be carry-over from other donors' samples. V gene TRBV30 combines with J gene TRBJ1-5, with a weak D call TRBD1 (6 bases). CDR3 amino acids: CAWSVNRDQPQHF. The CDR3 DNA sequence: TGTGCCTGGAGTGTGAACAGGGATCAGCCCCAGCATTTT. The full variable domain, rest sourced from reference TRBV30 and TRBJ1-5, is SQTIHQWPATLVQPVGSPLSLECTVEGTSNPNLYWYRQAAGRGLQLLFYSVGIGQISSEVPQNLSASRPQDRQFILSSKKLLLSDSGFYLCAWSVNRDQPQHFGDGTRLSIL.